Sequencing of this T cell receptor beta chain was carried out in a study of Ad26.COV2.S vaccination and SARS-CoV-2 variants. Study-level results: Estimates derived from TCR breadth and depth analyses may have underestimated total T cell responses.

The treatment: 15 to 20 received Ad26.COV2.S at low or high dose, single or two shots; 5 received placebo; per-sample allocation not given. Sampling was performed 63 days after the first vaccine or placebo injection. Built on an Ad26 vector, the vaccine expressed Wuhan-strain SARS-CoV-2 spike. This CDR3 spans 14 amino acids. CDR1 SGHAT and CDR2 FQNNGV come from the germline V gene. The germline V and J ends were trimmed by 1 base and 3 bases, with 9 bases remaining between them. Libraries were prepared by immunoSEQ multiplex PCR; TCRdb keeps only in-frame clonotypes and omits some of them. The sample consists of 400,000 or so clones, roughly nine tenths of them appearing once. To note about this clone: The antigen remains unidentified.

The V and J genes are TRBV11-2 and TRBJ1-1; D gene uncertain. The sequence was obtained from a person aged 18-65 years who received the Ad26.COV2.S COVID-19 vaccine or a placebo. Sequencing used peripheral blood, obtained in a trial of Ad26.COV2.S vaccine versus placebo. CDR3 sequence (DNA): TGTGCCAGCAGCTTAGGCGGACCGGACACTGAAGCTTTCTTT. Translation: CASSLGGPDTEAFF.